Listed below are T cell receptor beta chains from one sample, sequenced in a study of blood T cell repertoires in COVID-19. The table came from immunoSEQ multiplex PCR; TCRdb's copy has only in-frame clones and leaves some out. The sample records roughly 120,000 clones, approximately 85% being singletons. The sample was peripheral blood. The receptors originated from a woman aged 80 or over with COVID-19, enrolled during active disease. Each CDR3 is given with its conserved first and last residue. A D gene is named only where the DNA matches it firmly. Clone size is given for some rows only: seen once, a few or many times, or a class if the clone is expanded.

abundance	d_gene	v_gene	j_gene	CDR3nt	CDR3aa
-	TRBD1	TRBV6-4	TRBJ2-2	TGTGCCAGCAGCGAGACAGGGGAGACCGGGGAGCTGTTTTTT	CASSETGETGELFF
once	-	TRBV12-3/TRBV12-4	TRBJ2-2	TGTGCCAGCAGTTTTGTCAGCACCGGGGAGCTGTTTTTT	CASSFVSTGELFF
-	TRBD1	TRBV7-9	TRBJ2-3	TGTGCCAGCAGCCCCGTAAGGGACAGCCGCACAGATACGCAGTATTTT	CASSPVRDSRTDTQYF
-	TRBD1	TRBV20-1	TRBJ1-5	TGCAGTGCTAGTCGATCCCAGGGGGCTAGGAGCAATCAGCCCCAGCATTTT	CSASRSQGARSNQPQHF
few	TRBD1	TRBV19	TRBJ2-3	TGTGCCAGTTGGGACAGGTATACGCAGTATTTT	CASWDRYTQYF
-	TRBD1	TRBV6-2/TRBV6-3	TRBJ2-7	TGTGCCAGCAGTTACCTCCCGGGACAGGGAAGACAAACCTACGAGCAGTACTTC	CASSYLPGQGRQTYEQYF
-	TRBD2	TRBV19	TRBJ2-7	TGTGCCAGTAGCCATGGACTAGCGGTTTACGAGCAGTACTTC	CASSHGLAVYEQYF
-	TRBD1	TRBV28	TRBJ1-2	TGTGCCAGCAGTTCGGGACAGGGGGGCCCCTATGGCTACACCTTC	CASSSGQGGPYGYTF
-	TRBD1	TRBV6-5	TRBJ1-1	TGTGCCAGCAGCACCCGACAGGGGTACGCTGAAGCTTTCTTT	CASSTRQGYAEAFF
-	-	TRBV10-3	TRBJ2-7	TGTGCCATCAAGGAGGACAGCCTCTACGAGCAGTACTTC	CAIKEDSLYEQYF
-	-	TRBV5-1	TRBJ2-5	TGCGCCAGCAGCTTGGCCTCTAGTAAAGAGACCCAGTACTTC	CASSLASSKETQYF